Listed below are T cell receptor beta chains from one sample, sequenced in a study of beta chain features in type 1 diabetes. TCRdb's copy holds only in-frame clones and misses some; the assay was immunoSEQ multiplex PCR. The sample includes about 140,000 clones, 6.9% seen only once; the top ten take more than 1.1%. The sample comprised central memory CD4+ T cells from blood. These receptors all stem from a woman in her twenties or thirties in good health. The CDR3 runs from the conserved cysteine through the conserved F or W. Fields, in order: J gene, V gene, CDR3 protein.

j_gene: TRBJ2-3
v_gene: TRBV28
CDR3aa: CASSPGGVVGTQYF

j_gene: TRBJ2-6
v_gene: TRBV4-3
CDR3aa: CASSHPGSSGANVLTF

j_gene: TRBJ2-1
v_gene: TRBV5-1
CDR3aa: CCSRQGESYNEQFF

j_gene: TRBJ2-1
v_gene: TRBV4-1
CDR3aa: CASSQTGTSGTNEQFF

j_gene: TRBJ2-2
v_gene: TRBV7-3
CDR3aa: CASSLKGLGPPGELFF

j_gene: TRBJ2-7
v_gene: TRBV7-9
CDR3aa: CASSTDRPAYEQYF

j_gene: TRBJ2-7
v_gene: TRBV7-9
CDR3aa: CASSLGSGSSYEQYF

j_gene: TRBJ1-1
v_gene: TRBV6-1
CDR3aa: CASSVDRGGTEAFF

j_gene: TRBJ2-3
v_gene: TRBV6-6
CDR3aa: CASSTDSDTQYF

j_gene: TRBJ2-5
v_gene: TRBV27
CDR3aa: CASSLFAAGGKETQYF

j_gene: TRBJ2-7
v_gene: TRBV28
CDR3aa: CASRVSGYEQYF

j_gene: TRBJ1-2
v_gene: TRBV7-3
CDR3aa: CASSPTLGAGGYTF

j_gene: TRBJ2-1
v_gene: TRBV18
CDR3aa: CASSPSGSFNEQFF

j_gene: TRBJ2-2
v_gene: TRBV27
CDR3aa: CASSRGLAGTRTGELFF

j_gene: TRBJ2-5
v_gene: TRBV5-4
CDR3aa: CASSLARLAGGETQYF

j_gene: TRBJ2-6
v_gene: TRBV7-2
CDR3aa: CASTIRQVVGANVLTF

j_gene: TRBJ2-5
v_gene: TRBV30
CDR3aa: CAWSVQRGPETQYF

j_gene: TRBJ2-3
v_gene: TRBV6-1
CDR3aa: CASRVGQGNTDTQYF

j_gene: TRBJ2-5
v_gene: TRBV11-2
CDR3aa: CASSSSRLSEQYF

j_gene: TRBJ2-7
v_gene: TRBV7-2
CDR3aa: CASSPGYLQNTYEQYF

j_gene: TRBJ2-3
v_gene: TRBV7-2
CDR3aa: CASSIATGLDTQYF

j_gene: TRBJ2-1
v_gene: TRBV7-9
CDR3aa: CASSSGTGYNEQFF

j_gene: TRBJ1-5
v_gene: TRBV18
CDR3aa: CASSPRENQPQHF

j_gene: TRBJ1-2
v_gene: TRBV5-4
CDR3aa: CASSPDQGPFGYTF

j_gene: TRBJ1-1
v_gene: TRBV14
CDR3aa: CASSQSLGQGAIGGTEAFF

j_gene: TRBJ2-1
v_gene: TRBV19
CDR3aa: CASSPGAGVRNEQFF

j_gene: TRBJ1-1
v_gene: TRBV18
CDR3aa: CASSPRSVENTEAFF

j_gene: TRBJ2-7
v_gene: TRBV28
CDR3aa: CASRTSGQNAYEQYF

j_gene: TRBJ2-3
v_gene: TRBV28
CDR3aa: CASSLPSSTDTQYF

j_gene: TRBJ1-1
v_gene: TRBV19
CDR3aa: CASSFGTVKNTEAFF

j_gene: TRBJ2-1
v_gene: TRBV7-2
CDR3aa: CASSLVAGGGQPGEQFF

j_gene: TRBJ1-1
v_gene: TRBV6-5
CDR3aa: CASSSLSGVNTEAFF

j_gene: TRBJ2-3
v_gene: TRBV7-2
CDR3aa: CASTLGGGLATDTQYF

j_gene: TRBJ1-1
v_gene: TRBV5-5
CDR3aa: CASSFWDMNTEAFF

j_gene: TRBJ2-1
v_gene: TRBV7-2
CDR3aa: CASSSGGGRDEQFF

j_gene: TRBJ2-4
v_gene: TRBV21-1
CDR3aa: CASSTRTSGRAATKNIQYF

j_gene: TRBJ2-3
v_gene: TRBV5-1
CDR3aa: CASSLGLRAAGWEDTQYF

j_gene: TRBJ1-4
v_gene: TRBV7-9
CDR3aa: CASSSMGQHNEKLFF

j_gene: TRBJ2-7
v_gene: TRBV15
CDR3aa: CATSRVEGRIAYEQYF

j_gene: TRBJ1-5
v_gene: TRBV28
CDR3aa: CASSMPAANSNQPQHF

j_gene: TRBJ2-3
v_gene: TRBV9
CDR3aa: CASSVVGLVTDTQYF

j_gene: TRBJ2-2
v_gene: TRBV28
CDR3aa: CASSLPYFGLATTNTGELFF

j_gene: TRBJ2-2
v_gene: TRBV7-6
CDR3aa: CASSLVVGGNTGELFF

j_gene: TRBJ2-3
v_gene: TRBV14
CDR3aa: CASSRTSGSGGQYF

j_gene: TRBJ2-7
v_gene: TRBV10-3
CDR3aa: CAISESFPRQGSSYEQYF

j_gene: TRBJ2-5
v_gene: TRBV11-3
CDR3aa: CASSLGQSSGAETQYF

j_gene: TRBJ1-1
v_gene: TRBV28
CDR3aa: CASSGPRGANTEAFF

j_gene: TRBJ2-1
v_gene: TRBV4-3
CDR3aa: CASSQGLERDEQFF

j_gene: TRBJ2-1
v_gene: TRBV4-2
CDR3aa: CASSTPPGQGSLSSYNEQFF

j_gene: TRBJ2-5
v_gene: TRBV29-1
CDR3aa: CSVESARGKSETQYF

j_gene: TRBJ2-7
v_gene: TRBV19
CDR3aa: CASSGRTYEQYF

j_gene: TRBJ2-7
v_gene: TRBV25-1
CDR3aa: CASRRDRDPYEQYF

j_gene: TRBJ1-1
v_gene: TRBV30
CDR3aa: CAWSVQPSTEAFF

j_gene: TRBJ2-2
v_gene: TRBV15
CDR3aa: CATSSPGTGELFF

j_gene: TRBJ2-7
v_gene: TRBV15
CDR3aa: CATSTPDRTGVGAYEQYF

j_gene: TRBJ2-3
v_gene: TRBV27
CDR3aa: CASSWTGGVDTQYF

j_gene: TRBJ1-5
v_gene: TRBV6-5
CDR3aa: CASSYSGGADQPQHF